This T cell receptor beta chain was found in a study of cytotoxic CD8 clonotypes in ibrutinib-treated CLL. CDR3 length: 13 amino acids. Germline V gives CDR1 MNHNS, CDR2 SASEGT. V lost 6 bases and J 0 bases, leaving 8 bases between the germline ends. Some clones are missing from TCRdb's copy, which holds only in-frame ones; the method was immunoSEQ multiplex PCR. The sample has about 300,000 clones; around 76% are singletons. The clonotype comes from a human donor with chronic lymphocytic leukemia. This material consisted of PBMCs, taken at disease progression, from a patient treated with ibrutinib. The gene calls are TRBV6-1 and TRBJ1-2; D unresolved. The CDR3 protein is CASRENANYGYTF. CDR3 nucleotides: TGTGCCAGCAGAGAAAACGCTAACTATGGCTACACCTTC.